These T cell receptor beta chains were read from a single sample in a study of human T cells and chemical hapten exposure. TCRdb reanalysed the RACE reads using MiXCR and keeps one entry per CDR3 protein. The repertoire has about 82,000 distinct CDR3 sequences, roughly 13% of them found once; the top ten carry roughly 5.7%. Sequencing used whole blood, obtained in connection with sensitization to the hapten diphenylcyclopropenone (DPC). Receptor source: a woman in her 50s with alopecia areata. Some clones in this sample may be carry-over from other donors' samples. Each CDR3 is given with its conserved first and last residue. Each record gives: V gene, J gene, CDR3 protein.

v_call: TRBV7-8; j_call: TRBJ2-2; cdr3_aa: CASSQLATNTGELFF
v_call: TRBV20-1; j_call: TRBJ2-1; cdr3_aa: CSARDQGNISYNEQFF
v_call: TRBV7-9; j_call: TRBJ1-2; cdr3_aa: CASSLGLSDALNYGYTF
v_call: TRBV7-9; j_call: TRBJ2-7; cdr3_aa: CASSFRAGTYEQYF
v_call: TRBV4-2; j_call: TRBJ2-7; cdr3_aa: CASSQAAGRDEQYF
v_call: TRBV3-1; j_call: TRBJ2-1; cdr3_aa: CASSQGLAGGPGQFF
v_call: TRBV19; j_call: TRBJ2-1; cdr3_aa: CASSSGLAYEQFF
v_call: TRBV3-1; j_call: TRBJ2-2; cdr3_aa: CASSPLGRGRAGELFF
v_call: TRBV29-1; j_call: TRBJ2-5; cdr3_aa: CSANPPGAAQETQYF
v_call: TRBV18; j_call: TRBJ2-1; cdr3_aa: CASSINNEQFF
v_call: TRBV7-8; j_call: TRBJ2-5; cdr3_aa: CASRDPRRGETQYF
v_call: TRBV12-3/TRBV12-4; j_call: TRBJ2-5; cdr3_aa: CASSFGSGTKTQYF
v_call: TRBV5-1; j_call: TRBJ1-2; cdr3_aa: CASSPFDRSYGYTF
v_call: TRBV29-1; j_call: TRBJ2-2; cdr3_aa: CSATVVSSGELFF
v_call: TRBV24-1; j_call: TRBJ1-2; cdr3_aa: CATSEDYGYTF
v_call: TRBV2; j_call: TRBJ2-2; cdr3_aa: CASSLQGEVSQGELFF
v_call: TRBV5-6; j_call: TRBJ2-4; cdr3_aa: CASSLRISGSGNIQYF
v_call: TRBV7-2; j_call: TRBJ2-5; cdr3_aa: CASSSRSRETQYF
v_call: TRBV29-1; j_call: TRBJ2-1; cdr3_aa: CSVLGGRNEQFF
v_call: TRBV3-1; j_call: TRBJ2-1; cdr3_aa: CASSPPGRGGNEQFF
v_call: TRBV20-1; j_call: TRBJ2-3; cdr3_aa: CSALRQQGGGADTQYF
v_call: TRBV20-1; j_call: TRBJ1-1; cdr3_aa: CSASQIRGIMNTEAFF
v_call: TRBV5-1; j_call: TRBJ2-5; cdr3_aa: CASSNWRGREETQYF
v_call: TRBV3-1; j_call: TRBJ2-6; cdr3_aa: CASSPLPRGANVLTF
v_call: TRBV6-6; j_call: TRBJ2-1; cdr3_aa: CASRDLGTGVLDEQFF
v_call: TRBV5-1; j_call: TRBJ1-2; cdr3_aa: CASSLPRFGGADGYTF
v_call: TRBV7-7; j_call: TRBJ2-5; cdr3_aa: CASSLGPGQETQYF
v_call: TRBV11-2; j_call: TRBJ2-2; cdr3_aa: CASSPRTSGRTSGELFF
v_call: TRBV7-2; j_call: TRBJ1-5; cdr3_aa: CASSPRLGFNQPQHF
v_call: TRBV3-1; j_call: TRBJ2-3; cdr3_aa: CASSQAYKADTQYF
v_call: TRBV11-2; j_call: TRBJ1-1; cdr3_aa: CASSDFRPDLNTEAFF
v_call: TRBV10-3; j_call: TRBJ2-1; cdr3_aa: CAISEVGTSGFSYNEQFF
v_call: TRBV6-1; j_call: TRBJ1-6; cdr3_aa: CASSAGQGNSPLHF
v_call: TRBV10-3; j_call: TRBJ2-2; cdr3_aa: CAIRAALNTGELFF
v_call: TRBV2; j_call: TRBJ1-6; cdr3_aa: CASSEAIGWADNSPLHF
v_call: TRBV5-6; j_call: TRBJ2-6; cdr3_aa: CASSSGANVLTF
v_call: TRBV20-1; j_call: TRBJ2-1; cdr3_aa: CSASAPRPPSGDFNEQFF
v_call: TRBV19; j_call: TRBJ2-5; cdr3_aa: CASSRIRGRDQETQYF
v_call: TRBV11-2; j_call: TRBJ2-5; cdr3_aa: CASSSGDSRETQYF